This TCR beta chain was captured in a study of radiotherapy plus CTLA-4 blockade in lung cancer. Study background: About 20% of patients responded objectively, and about 33% achieved disease control.

For this clone: Its matching antigen is unknown.

Germline-derived CDR1 and CDR2 are GTSNPN and SVGIG (reference sequence). This CDR3 region has 13 residues. J gave up 8 bases and V 5 bases, and 9 bases lay outside the gene matches. Chemo-refractory metastatic non-small-cell lung cancer patients underwent focal radiation alongside CTLA-4 blockade with ipilimumab. Clones were sequenced by immunoSEQ multiplex PCR, and TCRdb holds only the in-frame ones, with some missing. Here the sample spans more than 40,000 clones, 65% to 70% being singletons. Regarding the study as a whole: Researchers report tumor-derived TCR clones expanding in blood after radiotherapy plus ipilimumab.

The source of this sequence is a human donor with non-small cell lung cancer who had a partial response to radiotherapy plus ipilimumab. The gene calls are TRBV30 and TRBJ1-2, with 9 bases matching TRBD1. The source was peripheral blood, collected from a patient treated with radiotherapy plus ipilimumab. The CDR3 sequence: CAWPGTGSKGYTF. CDR3 nucleotide sequence: TGTGCCTGGCCCGGGACAGGGTCCAAAGGCTACACCTTC.